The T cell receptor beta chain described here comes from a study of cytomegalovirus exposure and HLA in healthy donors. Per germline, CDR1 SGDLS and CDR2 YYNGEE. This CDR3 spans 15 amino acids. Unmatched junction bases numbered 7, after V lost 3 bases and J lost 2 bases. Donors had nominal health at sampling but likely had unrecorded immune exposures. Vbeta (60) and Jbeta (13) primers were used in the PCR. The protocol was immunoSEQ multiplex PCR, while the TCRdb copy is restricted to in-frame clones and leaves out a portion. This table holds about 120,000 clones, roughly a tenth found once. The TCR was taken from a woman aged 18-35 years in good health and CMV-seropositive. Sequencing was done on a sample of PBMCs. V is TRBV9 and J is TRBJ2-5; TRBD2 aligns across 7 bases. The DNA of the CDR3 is TGTGCCAGCAGCGAGGCGGTGGGGGGGCAAGAGACCCAGTACTTC. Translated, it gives CASSEAVGGQETQYF.